This entry concerns a single T cell receptor (beta chain). The specificity of this receptor is unknown. Base qualities are missing; no much larger clone stands one base away. The collaborating institutions used their own protocols to collect whole blood in K2EDTA tubes. For TCRbeta analysis, collaborators shipped samples in one of three forms: frozen whole blood, isolated PBMCs, or DNA extracted from either of those sample types. The immunoSEQ Assay, a bias-controlled multiplex PCR, was used to amplify TCRbeta CDR3 regions from genomic DNA. In the paper's pipeline: The number of nucleated cells in each sample was estimated from the amplification of reference gene primers within the assay. To quantify the absolute abundance of each unique TCRbeta CDR3 rearrangement, sequence reads were collapsed and filtered. For each sample, productive Simpson clonality was calculated as the square root of Simpson's diversity index across productive rearrangements. TCRdb limited this immuneACCESS table to in-frame rearrangements with V and J called. A share of clones is missing; checked studies link under half to unresolved V genes, and the rest is unexplained. The DNA was the basis for D and trimming; V, J and clone size are from that table. This sample has roughly 70,000 clones in its table, and 75% to 90% of those were observed once. The ten largest clones represent 6% to 8% of the sample.

This entry belongs to a study of blood T cell repertoires in COVID-19 (TCRdb year 2020). General notes on the study: Samples from collaborators originated in the United States, Italy and Spain and spanned both the acute and convalescent phases of COVID-19. The prospective study material was composed of cDNA or gDNA derived from T cells, B-cell-depleted T cells, or PBMCs. Deeply sampled blood TCRbeta repertoires from subjects exposed to, actively infected with, or recovered from COVID-19 were included in the dataset. Where available, HLA class I and class II types were obtained from metadata supplied by the sample provider rather than from assay-based typing. A de-identified subject ID, COVID-19 status, age in years and sex were almost always included in the sample metadata. A freely available public database, intended as a resource for researchers studying the immune response to SARS-CoV-2, is where the repertoires were released. Samples were obtained from the ongoing ImmuneRACE study (first 160 participants) and from about 1,300 subjects provided by 6 global collaborators.

Overall study results and their limits: Clinical and demographic metadata were provided uncurated, with the amount varying by source and participant.

The TCR was taken from a woman older than 75 with active COVID-19. Sequencing was done on a sample of peripheral blood.

The CDR3 has the sequence CASSSRGETQYF. The nucleotide sequence reads TGTGCCAGCTCTTCCAGGGGGGAGACCCAGTACTTC. Recombination linked TRBV18 to TRBJ2-5, and TRBD1 aligns with 7 junction nucleotides. The germline V gene supplies CDR1 KGHSH and CDR2 LQKENI. Spanning cysteine to phenylalanine, the CDR3 consists of 12 amino acids. CDR3 DNA is the only sequence kept; it has 36 bases, read in frame from the first base. Trimming leaves V shorter by 6 bases and J shorter by 5 bases, with the junction holding 3 bases beyond the gene matches.